The sequence of this T cell receptor (beta chain) was determined in a study of T cell responses to AZD1222 COVID-19 vaccine (dated by TCRdb to the early 2020s). Background for the entire study: A total of under 250 trial participants underwent TCR sequencing, of whom about 200 had received two doses of AZD1222 and 26 had received two doses of the MenACWY control vaccine. Enrollment into the trials was organized by age into subgroups of 18-55, 56-69 and 70-plus years, and those subgroups contained approximately 160, 26 and 62 TCR-sequenced participants, respectively. Findings and caveats that apply to the study as a whole: In the small 56-69-year group, the increase in depth fell short of significance, most likely because of low power. Reportedly, almost half of the unique spike-specific TCRs recognized epitopes lying outside the regions that are mutated in the B.1.351 and B.1.1.7 variants. Because no day 14 peak-response samples were available, repertoires were characterized only after the peak T cell response. Conclusions about previously exposed vaccinees are limited because only five to seven AZD1222 recipients were SARS-CoV-2 seropositive at baseline. Spike-specific TCR breadth and depth rose significantly after two AZD1222 doses compared with day 0 and with MenACWY recipients. Most participants were white British and females outnumbered males, and the authors suggested that clonal diversity may have been underestimated. Vaccine-associated CD4 TCRs spanned the whole spike protein, with dominant responses in regions 160-218 and 743-854.

This specimen's time point label, per the study, means: baseline before first vaccination. In light of the paper, this sample's treatment or condition label describes: meningococcal conjugate vaccine given as trial control. Vaccinee samples were obtained from the UK trials COV001 and COV002, which included a single-blind randomized controlled phase 2/3 trial of AZD1222 (ChAdOx1 nCoV-19) in healthy adults. For TCRbeta chain sequencing, PBMC samples from trial participants were taken at day 0 and at day 28 after the second dose. The CDR3 regions of human TCRbeta chains were analyzed by immunosequencing. On the authors' methods: TCRs in the repertoires were matched against a reference library of SARS-CoV-2-specific TCRs that had been generated with the MIRA antigen-specificity platform. Breadth was defined as the fraction of unique TCRs that were SARS-CoV-2-associated. Depth was defined as the fraction of total T cells that were SARS-CoV-2-associated. Each spike-specific TCR was assigned to its reactive spike region and to a CD4 or CD8 class using the MIRA data. Log10-transformed breadth and depth values were compared by one-way ANOVA with Sidak's multiple comparisons tests. What TCRdb holds here is the immuneACCESS table cut down to in-frame rearrangements. Part of the clones is not present; checked against another copy, under half of the missing clones reflect an unresolved V gene, and the others are unexplained. V and J calls and clone size are those listed in that table; D and trimming were worked out from the DNA. This sample holds 120,000 or so clones; 80% to 90% were observed only once. The top ten clones comprise 11% of the sample.

With regard to this clone: Its antigen is currently not known. Per-nucleotide qualities are absent, and no much larger clonotype sits a single base away.

V was cut back by 5 bases and J by 3 bases, leaving a gap of 17 bases between them. The CDR3 goes from the cysteine to the phenylalanine over 16 residues. Just CDR3 DNA is preserved here, 48 bases in frame from base 1. The germline V gene yields SGHNT for CDR1 and YENEEA for CDR2. The chain is made from TRBV11-3 and TRBJ2-1; TRBD2 might be the D gene, on 6 matching bases. This material consisted of peripheral blood, taken on day 0 of MenACWY control vaccination. The receptor was derived from an adult in good health. The DNA sequence follows: TGTGCCAGCAGCGCCCGGGGTAGCGGAAACTACAATGAGCAGTTCTTC. This gives the protein CASSARGSGNYNEQFF.